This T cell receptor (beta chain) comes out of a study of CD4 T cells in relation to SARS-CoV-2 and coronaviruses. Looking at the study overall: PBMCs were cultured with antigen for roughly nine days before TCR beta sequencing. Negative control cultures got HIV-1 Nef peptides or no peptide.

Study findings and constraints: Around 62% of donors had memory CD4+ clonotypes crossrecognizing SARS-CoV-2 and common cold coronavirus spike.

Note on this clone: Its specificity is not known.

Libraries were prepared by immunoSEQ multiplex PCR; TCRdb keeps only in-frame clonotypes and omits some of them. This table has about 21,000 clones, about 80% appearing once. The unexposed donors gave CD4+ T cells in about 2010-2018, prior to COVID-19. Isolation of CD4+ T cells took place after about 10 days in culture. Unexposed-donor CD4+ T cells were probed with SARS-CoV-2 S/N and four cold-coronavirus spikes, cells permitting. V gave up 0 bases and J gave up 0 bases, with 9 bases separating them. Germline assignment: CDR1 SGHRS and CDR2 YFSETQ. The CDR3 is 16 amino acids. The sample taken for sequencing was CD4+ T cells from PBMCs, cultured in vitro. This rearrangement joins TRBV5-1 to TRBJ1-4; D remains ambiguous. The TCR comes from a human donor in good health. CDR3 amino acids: CASSLVFSATNEKLFF. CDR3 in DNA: TGCGCCAGCAGCTTGGTCTTCAGTGCAACTAATGAAAAACTGTTTTTT.